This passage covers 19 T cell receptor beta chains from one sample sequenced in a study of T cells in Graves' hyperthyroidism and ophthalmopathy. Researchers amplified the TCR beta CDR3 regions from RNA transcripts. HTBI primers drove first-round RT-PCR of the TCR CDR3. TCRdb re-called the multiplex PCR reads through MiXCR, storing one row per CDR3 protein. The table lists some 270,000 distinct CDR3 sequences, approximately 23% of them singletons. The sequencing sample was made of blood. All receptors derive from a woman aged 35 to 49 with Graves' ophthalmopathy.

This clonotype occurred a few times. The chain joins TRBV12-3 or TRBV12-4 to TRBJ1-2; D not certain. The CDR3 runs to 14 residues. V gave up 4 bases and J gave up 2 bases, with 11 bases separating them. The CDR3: CASSSNRENYGYTF. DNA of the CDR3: TGTGCCAGCAGTTCAAACCGGGAGAACTATGGCTACACCTTC.

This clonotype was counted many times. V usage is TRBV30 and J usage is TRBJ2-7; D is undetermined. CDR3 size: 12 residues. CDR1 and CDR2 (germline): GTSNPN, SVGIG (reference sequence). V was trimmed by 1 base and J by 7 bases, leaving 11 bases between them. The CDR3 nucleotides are TGTGCCTGGAGTGCCGGTCGCCGGGAGCAGTACTTC. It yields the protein CAWSAGRREQYF.

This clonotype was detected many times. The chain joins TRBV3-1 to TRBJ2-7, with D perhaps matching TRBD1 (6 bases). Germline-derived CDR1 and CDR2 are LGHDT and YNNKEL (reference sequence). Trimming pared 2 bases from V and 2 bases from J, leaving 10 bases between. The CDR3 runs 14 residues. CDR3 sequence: CASSQSDSTYEQYF. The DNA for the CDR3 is TGTGCCAGCAGCCAATCGGACAGCACCTACGAGCAGTACTTC.

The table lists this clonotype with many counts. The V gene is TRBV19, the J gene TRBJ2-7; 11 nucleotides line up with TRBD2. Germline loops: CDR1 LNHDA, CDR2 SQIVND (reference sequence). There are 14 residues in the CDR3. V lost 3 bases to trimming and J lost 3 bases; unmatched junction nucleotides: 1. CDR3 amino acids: CASSITSGSYEQYF. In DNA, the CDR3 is TGTGCCAGTAGTATTACTAGCGGGAGCTACGAGCAGTACTTC.

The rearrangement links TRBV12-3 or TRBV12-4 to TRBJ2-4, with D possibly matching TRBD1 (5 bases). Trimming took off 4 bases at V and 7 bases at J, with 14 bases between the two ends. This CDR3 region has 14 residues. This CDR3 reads CASSSTELGNIQYF. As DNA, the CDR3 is TGTGCCAGCAGTTCGACAGAGTTGGGTAACATTCAGTACTTC.

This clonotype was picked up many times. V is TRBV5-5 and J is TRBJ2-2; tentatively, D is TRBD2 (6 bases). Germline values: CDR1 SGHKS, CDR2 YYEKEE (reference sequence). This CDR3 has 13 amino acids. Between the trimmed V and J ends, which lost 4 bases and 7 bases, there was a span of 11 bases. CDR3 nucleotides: TGTGCCAGCAGCATGACCGGGGGCGGGGAGCTGTTTTTT. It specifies CASSMTGGGELFF.

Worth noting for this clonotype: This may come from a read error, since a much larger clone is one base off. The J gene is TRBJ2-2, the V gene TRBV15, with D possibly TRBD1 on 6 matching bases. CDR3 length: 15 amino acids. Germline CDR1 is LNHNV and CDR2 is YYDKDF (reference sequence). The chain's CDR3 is CATSREYRDTGELVF. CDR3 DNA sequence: TGTGCCACCAGCAGAGAATACAGGGATACCGGGGAGCTGGTTTTT. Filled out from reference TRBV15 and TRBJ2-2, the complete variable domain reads DAMVIQNPRYQVTQFGKPVTLSCSQTLNHNVMYWYQQKSSQAPKLLFHYYDKDFNNEADTPDNFQSRRPNTSFCFLDIRSPGLGDTAMYLCATSREYRDTGELVFGEGSRLTVL.

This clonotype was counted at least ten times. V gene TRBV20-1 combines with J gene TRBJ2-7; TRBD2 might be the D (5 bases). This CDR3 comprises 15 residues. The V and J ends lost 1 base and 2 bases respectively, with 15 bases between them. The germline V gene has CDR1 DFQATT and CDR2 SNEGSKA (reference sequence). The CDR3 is CSARAPISATYEQYF. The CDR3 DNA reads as TGCAGTGCTAGAGCCCCGATTAGCGCTACCTACGAGCAGTACTTC.

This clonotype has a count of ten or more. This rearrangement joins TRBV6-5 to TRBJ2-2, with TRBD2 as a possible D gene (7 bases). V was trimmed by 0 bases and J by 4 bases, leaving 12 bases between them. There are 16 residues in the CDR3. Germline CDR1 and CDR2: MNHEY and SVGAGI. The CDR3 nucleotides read TGTGCCAGCAGTTACTCTGGGGGAGGGGGCACCGGGGAGCTGTTTTTT. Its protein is CASSYSGGGGTGELFF.

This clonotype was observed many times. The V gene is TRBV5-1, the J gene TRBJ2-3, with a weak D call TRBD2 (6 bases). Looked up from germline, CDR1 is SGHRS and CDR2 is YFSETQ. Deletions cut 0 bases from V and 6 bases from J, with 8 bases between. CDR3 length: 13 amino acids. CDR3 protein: CASSLGAGDTQYF. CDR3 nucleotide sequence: TGCGCCAGCAGCTTGGGGGCGGGGGATACGCAGTATTTT.

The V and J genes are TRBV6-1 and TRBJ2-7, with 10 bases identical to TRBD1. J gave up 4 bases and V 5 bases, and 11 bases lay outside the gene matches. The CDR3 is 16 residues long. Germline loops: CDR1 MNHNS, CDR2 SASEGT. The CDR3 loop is CASSKLPGQGSYEQYF. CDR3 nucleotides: TGTGCCAGCAGTAAGTTACCGGGACAGGGGTCTTACGAGCAGTACTTC.

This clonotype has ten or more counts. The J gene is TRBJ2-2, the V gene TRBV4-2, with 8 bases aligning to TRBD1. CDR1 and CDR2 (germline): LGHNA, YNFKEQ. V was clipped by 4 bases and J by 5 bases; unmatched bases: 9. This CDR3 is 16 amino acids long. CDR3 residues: CASSRSDRERTGELFF. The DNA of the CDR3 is TGTGCCAGCAGCCGATCGGACAGGGAAAGAACCGGGGAGCTGTTTTTT.

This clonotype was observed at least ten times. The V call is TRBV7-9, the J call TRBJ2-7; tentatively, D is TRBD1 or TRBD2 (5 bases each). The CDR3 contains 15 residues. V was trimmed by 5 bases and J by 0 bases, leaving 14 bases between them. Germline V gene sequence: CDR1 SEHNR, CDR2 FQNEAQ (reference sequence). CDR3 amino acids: CASSPLFGGSYEQYF. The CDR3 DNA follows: TGTGCCAGCAGCCCCCTGTTTGGGGGCTCCTACGAGCAGTACTTC. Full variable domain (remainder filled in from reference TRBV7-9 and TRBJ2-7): DTGVSQNPRHKITKRGQNVTFRCDPISEHNRLYWYRQTLGQGPEFLTYFQNEAQLEKSRLLSDRFSAERPKGSFSTLEIQRTEQGDSAMYLCASSPLFGGSYEQYFGPGTRLTVT.

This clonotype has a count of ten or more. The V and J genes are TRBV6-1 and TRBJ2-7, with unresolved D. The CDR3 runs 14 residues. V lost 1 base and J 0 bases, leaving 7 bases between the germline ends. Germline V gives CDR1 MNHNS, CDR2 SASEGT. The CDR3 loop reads CASSEVGGSYEQYF. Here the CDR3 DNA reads TGTGCCAGCAGTGAAGTTGGTGGCTCCTACGAGCAGTACTTC.

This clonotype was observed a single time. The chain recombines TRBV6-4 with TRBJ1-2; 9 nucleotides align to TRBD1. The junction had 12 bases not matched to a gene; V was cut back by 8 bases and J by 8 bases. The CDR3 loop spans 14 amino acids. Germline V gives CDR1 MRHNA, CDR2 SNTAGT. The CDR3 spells CASGGQGWGRGYTF. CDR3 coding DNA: TGTGCCAGCGGGGGACAGGGCTGGGGGAGAGGCTACACCTTC.

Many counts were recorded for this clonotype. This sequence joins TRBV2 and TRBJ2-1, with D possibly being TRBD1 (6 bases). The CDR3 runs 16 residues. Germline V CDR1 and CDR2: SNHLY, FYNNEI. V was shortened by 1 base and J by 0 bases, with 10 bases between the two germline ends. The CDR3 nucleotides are TGTGCCAGCAGTGAAGGGACAGAAAGCTCCTACAATGAGCAGTTCTTC. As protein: CASSEGTESSYNEQFF.

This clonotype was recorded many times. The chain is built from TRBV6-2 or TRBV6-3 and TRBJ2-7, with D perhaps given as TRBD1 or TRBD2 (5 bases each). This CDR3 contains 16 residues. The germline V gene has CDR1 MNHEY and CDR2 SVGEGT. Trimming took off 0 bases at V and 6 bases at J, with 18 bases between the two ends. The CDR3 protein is CASSYSVGTGLLEQYF. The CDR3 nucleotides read TGTGCCAGCAGTTACTCGGTGGGGACCGGGCTCCTCGAGCAGTACTTC.

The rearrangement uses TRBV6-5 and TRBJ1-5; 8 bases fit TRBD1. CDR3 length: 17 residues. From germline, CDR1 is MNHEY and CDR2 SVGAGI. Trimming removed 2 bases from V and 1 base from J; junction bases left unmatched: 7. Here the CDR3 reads CASSYTRGLGSNQPQHF. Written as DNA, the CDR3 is TGTGCCAGCAGTTACACCAGGGGGCTGGGGAGCAATCAGCCCCAGCATTTT.

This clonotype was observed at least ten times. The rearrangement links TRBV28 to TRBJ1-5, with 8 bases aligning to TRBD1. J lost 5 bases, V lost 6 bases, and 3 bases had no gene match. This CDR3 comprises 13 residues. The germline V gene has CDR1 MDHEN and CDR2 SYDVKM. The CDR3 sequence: CASRDRAYQPQHF. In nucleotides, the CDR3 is TGTGCCAGCAGGGACAGGGCTTATCAGCCCCAGCATTTT.